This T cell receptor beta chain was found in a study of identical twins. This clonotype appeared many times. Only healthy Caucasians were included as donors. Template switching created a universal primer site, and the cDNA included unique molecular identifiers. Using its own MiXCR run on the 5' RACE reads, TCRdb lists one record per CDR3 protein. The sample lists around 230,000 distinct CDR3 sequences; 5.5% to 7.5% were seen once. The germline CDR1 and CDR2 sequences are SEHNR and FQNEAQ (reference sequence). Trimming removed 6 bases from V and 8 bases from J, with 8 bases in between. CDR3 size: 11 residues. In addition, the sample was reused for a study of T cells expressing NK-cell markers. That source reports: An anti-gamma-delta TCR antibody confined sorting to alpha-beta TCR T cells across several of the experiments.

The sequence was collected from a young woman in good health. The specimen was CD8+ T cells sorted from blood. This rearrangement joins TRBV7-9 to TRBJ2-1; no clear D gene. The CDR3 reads CASRRLDEQFF. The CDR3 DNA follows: TGTGCCAGCAGGCGCCTCGATGAGCAGTTCTTC.